Listed below are T cell receptor beta chains from one sample, sequenced in a study of control samples from healthy donors and cancer patients. Method: immunoSEQ multiplex PCR; TCRdb's copy keeps in-frame clones and lacks some. The table lists about 20,000 clones, 88% of them singletons. The material sequenced was PBMCs. All receptors derive from a woman in her sixties with head and neck cancer. The conserved cysteine and the conserved F or W are not part of the CDR3 here. The order of the fields is V gene, CDR3 protein.

TRBV2,ASSAWAVQEPQH
TRBV7-3,ASSSDRYTGELF
TRBV25-1,ASSPGNRGQYEQY
TRBV27,ATTWGTEAF
TRBV27,ASSLLGSIAKNIQY
TRBV5-1,ASSLGFSGTVYNEQF
TRBV5-1,ASSLWVAGETQY
TRBV5-1,ASSLVAGANYEQY
TRBV4-2,ASSQAGGRSGANVLT
TRBV19,ASSTSGQGLHQPQH
TRBV19,ASSIGVDGYT
TRBV10-3,ARTGEGKQNEQF
TRBV4-1,ASSQGSGNTEAF
TRBV2,ASSDSEVPPLH
TRBV2,ASSEAWGQGNQPQH
TRBV15,ATSRISGTSSSYNEQF
TRBV3-1/TRBV3-2,ASSPSTSGGDIQY
TRBV10-3,AISMGLAGGEQY
TRBV7-9,AAPGGPSYNEQF
TRBV4-1,ASSAYRGGATSGLGNEQF
TRBV19,ASSRQGNSYEQY
TRBV16,ASSLGGARQPQH
TRBV6-6,ASSLTGVNSPLH
TRBV28,ASRVPAGGTGGYGYT
TRBV5-5,ASSLLSSYNEQF
TRBV5-1,ASSFAGGTGELF
TRBV4-2,ASSQVNRDYYGYT
TRBV5-4,ASSPDSHSGNTIY
TRBV7-3,ASSLTGGGRTEAF
TRBV6-5,ASSGTAENQPQH
TRBV27,ASRLRGPDTEAF
TRBV3-1/TRBV3-2,ASSRWAGGRETQY
TRBV7-6,ASSPTLGLPTSYNEQF
TRBV28,ASFSPGRQETQY
TRBV28,ASSLGGGSYEQY
TRBV28,ASSLSGGKVNTEAF
TRBV28,ASSLGNEQF
TRBV18,ASSPPEGGEAF
TRBV18,ASSPKRRTGLGDEQF
TRBV30,AWNGDSGISEAF
TRBV6-5,ASSLADSYNEQF
TRBV5-4,ASSLGTGDEQY
TRBV27,ASSLSWVTSGRNEQF
TRBV21-1,ASREKDEIYEQY
TRBV27,ASSLDRGNSPLH
TRBV28,ASSLLSSLIETQY
TRBV10-3,AISEMFGTNQPQH
TRBV2,ASSQEGQGLDTEAF
TRBV13,ASSLSQRARGPLH
TRBV14,ASSQRLAQRGHEQF
TRBV12-3/TRBV12-4,ASSESLQAEAF
TRBV6-1,ASSEGTGGSVAKNIQY
TRBV5-5,ASSLVLYGEQF
TRBV4-1,ASSQTATAYEQY
TRBV5-1,ASSLGSGRGTEAF
TRBV6-5,ASSPNAEAF
TRBV7-2,ASSLPGLAGGREQF